This T cell receptor beta chain was identified during a study of T cell responses to AZD1222 COVID-19 vaccine. In the study overall: The study pooled second doses at about 4 or about 12 weeks. Study conclusions and caveats: Nearly half of unique spike-specific TCRs reportedly avoided B.1.351 and B.1.1.7 mutated regions. Mapped onto spike, vaccine-associated CD4 TCRs spanned it and were dominant at 160-218 and 743-854.

In the case of this clone: Its antigen is not known.

TCRdb's table, derived via immunoSEQ multiplex PCR, lists solely in-frame clones and lacks some. The profile shows roughly 150,000 clones, nearly 95% of them singletons. The CDR3 runs 15 residues. V lost 1 base and J lost 4, with 9 bases in between. CDR1 is KGHDR, CDR2 SFDVKD, per germline. V and J are TRBV24-1 and TRBJ2-2; the D gene is possibly TRBD2 (5 bases). The sequence was collected from an adult in good health. Sequences were derived from peripheral blood, sampled on day 0 of AZD1222 vaccination. CDR3 loop: CATSDFGILTGELFF. The CDR3, as DNA: TGTGCCACCAGTGATTTCGGGATACTCACCGGGGAGCTGTTTTTT.